The 2 T cell receptor beta chains listed next were all sequenced from one sample in a study of blood T cell repertoires in COVID-19. TCRdb keeps only in-frame clones here, not all; method: immunoSEQ multiplex PCR. Of 52,000 or so clones listed, more than 80% were seen once; the top ten hold over 15%. Input material: peripheral blood. These receptors were taken from a man between 40 and 49 years old with acute or convalescent COVID-19.

The chain links TRBV6-4 to TRBJ2-3, with D unclear. Looked up from germline, CDR1 is MRHNA and CDR2 is SNTAGT. The V end was cut by 4 bases, the J end by 2 bases, with 4 bases between. CDR3 length equals 12 residues. The CDR3 loop is CASSAYTDTQYF. The CDR3 region has the DNA TGTGCCAGCAGTGCCTACACAGATACGCAGTATTTT.

The chain is built from TRBV9 and TRBJ2-2, with a weak D call TRBD1 (5 bases). Germline lookup yields CDR1 SGDLS and CDR2 YYNGEE. The V end was cut by 0 bases, the J end by 4 bases, with 10 bases between. The CDR3 consists of 15 residues. The CDR3 is CASSVGRERTGELFF. CDR3 nucleotide sequence: TGTGCCAGCAGCGTAGGCAGGGAACGCACCGGGGAGCTGTTTTTT.